This T cell receptor beta chain was documented in a study of beta chain features in type 1 diabetes. About the research overall: Patient and healthy donor groups were alike in age, gender and cell yields. Overall study findings and caveats: A cDNA-based sequencing approach could over-represent cells with high TCR expression. Shorter TCRB CDR3s, moderately but significantly so, marked every one of the four CD4+ subsets in Type 1 diabetes patients.

Isolated RNA was reverse transcribed in full, so expressed TCRB transcripts were sequenced. TCRdb's copy holds only in-frame clones and misses some; the assay was immunoSEQ multiplex PCR. The sample yields under 300,000 clones, about 20% seen once. This clone was detected only a few times. Its specificity is unknown. Sorted CD4+ subsets: naive, central memory, regulatory, stem cell-like memory (CD45RO/CCR7/CD25/CD127/CD95/CD27 panel). Once sorted, every population was more than 95% pure. The germline V gene encodes CDR1 SGHTA and CDR2 FQGNSA. This CDR3 has 15 residues. J was trimmed by 4 bases and V by 5 bases; bases with no gene match: 9.

The material sequenced was naive CD4+ T cells from blood. The receptor was derived from a woman in her thirties or forties with type 1 diabetes. This chain uses TRBV7-2 with TRBJ2-3; 7 nucleotides align to TRBD2. The DNA for the CDR3 is TGTGCCAGCAGCGTACTGGCGGGAGACGCAGATACGCAGTATTTT. As protein: CASSVLAGDADTQYF.